A single sample is the source of the 17 T cell receptor beta chains below, sequenced in a study of spatial heterogeneity in lung cancer. One entry per CDR3 protein results from TCRdb running MiXCR on the 5' RACE reads. The table records tens of thousands of distinct CDR3 sequences, roughly a tenth of them present only once. Described time point: blood at routine non-recurrence follow-up after resection. The sequencing used PBMCs, collected at follow-up. These receptors were obtained from a male donor with early-stage non-small cell lung cancer.

This clonotype was observed at least ten times. The V and J genes are TRBV20-1 and TRBJ1-5, with D possibly being TRBD1 (5 bases). V was pared by 5 bases and J by 2 bases, with 16 bases between. Germline V gene sequence: CDR1 DFQATT, CDR2 SNEGSKA (reference sequence). The CDR3 covers 15 residues. The CDR3 region has the DNA TGCAGTGCTGGGACTAGGGACCTTGGCAATCAGCCCCAGCATTTT. This gives the protein CSAGTRDLGNQPQHF.

The table lists this clonotype with many counts. The genes are TRBV4-1 and TRBJ2-7; D possibly matches TRBD1 or TRBD2 (5 bases each). The CDR3 covers 14 residues. V was clipped by 4 bases and J by 0 bases, with 10 bases between them. Germline V gives CDR1 MGHRA, CDR2 YSYEKL. The CDR3 is CASSPGTGSYEQYF. The CDR3 nucleotides read TGCGCCAGCAGCCCAGGGACGGGCTCCTACGAGCAGTACTTC.

This clonotype was seen a handful of times. The genes are TRBV6-5 and TRBJ2-2; D unclear. Trimming stripped 2 bases from V and 6 bases from J, with 1 base between. The CDR3 loop spans 11 amino acids. CDR1 and CDR2 from the germline V gene are MNHEY and SVGAGI. CDR3 nucleotide sequence: TGTGCCAGCAGTTACGCCGGGGAGCTGTTTTTT. It translates to CASSYAGELFF.

This clonotype was counted only a few times. V gene TRBV28 combines with J gene TRBJ2-1; no firm D call. V gave up 2 bases and J gave up 8 bases, with 4 bases separating them. The CDR3 has 11 amino acids. Germline V gene sequence: CDR1 MDHEN, CDR2 SYDVKM. The CDR3 here is CASSLTHEQFF. The CDR3 DNA sequence: TGTGCCAGCAGTTTAACCCATGAGCAGTTCTTC.

This clonotype has ten or more counts. The chain joins TRBV29-1 to TRBJ1-5, with D maybe TRBD1 (5 bases). Germline lookup yields CDR1 SQVTM and CDR2 ANQGSEA. V dropped 4 bases and J dropped 8 bases, with 18 bases sitting between them. There are 14 residues in the CDR3. CDR3 nucleotide sequence: TGCAGCGTTGGACCTACCCTCGGGGGGAAGCCCCAGCATTTT. Translation gives CSVGPTLGGKPQHF.

Ten or more counts support this clonotype. The CDR3 protein is CASLGLAGLETQYF. CDR3 DNA sequence: TGTGCCAGCTTGGGACTAGCGGGGTTAGAGACCCAGTACTTC. V usage is TRBV6-1 and J usage is TRBJ2-5; 13 bases match TRBD2. This CDR3 region has 14 residues. V lost 8 bases and J lost 4; bases outside the gene matches: 4. The germline V gene has CDR1 MNHNS and CDR2 SASEGT.

V usage is TRBV28 and J usage is TRBJ2-7; D unresolved. In germline, CDR1 is MDHEN, CDR2 SYDVKM. The length of the CDR3 is 13 residues. The V end was cut by 10 bases, the J end by 3 bases, with 16 bases between. In DNA form, the CDR3 reads TGTGCCATCCTTCCGACGGGTAACTACGAGCAGTACTTC. Its translation is CAILPTGNYEQYF.

In this sample, this clonotype turned up many times. This chain uses TRBV19 with TRBJ1-5, with 8 bases that match TRBD1. There are 15 residues in the CDR3. Germline lookup yields CDR1 LNHDA and CDR2 SQIVND (reference sequence). V was pared by 9 bases and J by 3 bases, with 10 bases of the junction left unmatched. The chain's CDR3 is CASKDQGANNQPQHF. The CDR3 coding sequence is TGTGCCAGCAAGGACCAGGGGGCAAACAATCAGCCCCAGCATTTT.

The chain couples TRBV6-5 to TRBJ2-3; perhaps TRBD2 as D (6 bases). The length of the CDR3 is 13 residues. In germline, CDR1 is MNHEY, CDR2 SVGAGI. The V gene lost 2 bases and the J gene lost 6 bases, with 9 bases spanning the gap. The CDR3 is CASSYGGTDTQYF. The CDR3 coding sequence is TGTGCCAGCAGTTACGGAGGGACGGATACGCAGTATTTT.

V and J are TRBV28 and TRBJ1-1; D remains ambiguous. CDR1 is MDHEN and CDR2 is SYDVKM in the germline V gene. CDR3 length equals 14 residues. Trimming took off 4 bases at V and 3 bases at J, with 12 bases between the two ends. The CDR3: CASSSSGGYTEAFF. CDR3 in DNA: TGTGCCAGCAGTTCCTCCGGAGGTTACACTGAAGCTTTCTTT.

There are many counts of this clonotype. The chain is built from TRBV20-1 and TRBJ2-1, with TRBD2 identical over 9 bases. The V and J ends lost 1 base and 4 bases, in that order; junction bases with no gene match: 5. Germline V gene data show CDR1 as DFQATT and CDR2 as SNEGSKA (reference sequence). The CDR3 totals 15 residues. As DNA, the CDR3 is TGCAGTGCTAGAGTAGGCGGGGGGGCTTACAATGAGCAGTTCTTC. Protein product: CSARVGGGAYNEQFF.

This clonotype was seen ten or more times. V usage is TRBV4-1 and J usage is TRBJ1-1; D may be TRBD1 (5 bases). V shed 1 base and J shed 8 bases, with 11 bases lying between them. The germline CDR1 and CDR2 sequences are MGHRA and YSYEKL. The CDR3 runs 13 residues. CDR3 sequence reads: CASSQGSGIEAFF. The CDR3, as DNA: TGCGCCAGCAGCCAAGGCTCAGGGATAGAAGCTTTCTTT.

Only a few counts were recorded for this clonotype. The chain employs TRBV7-2 and TRBJ2-7; D remains unclear. The V and J ends lost 5 bases and 5 bases respectively, with 13 bases between them. The V gene's germline CDR1 is SGHTA and CDR2 FQGNSA. The CDR3 is 13 residues long. CDR3: CASSPRPGDEQYF. CDR3 sequence (DNA): TGTGCCAGCAGCCCCCGCCCCGGCGACGAGCAGTACTTC.

This clonotype was seen at least ten times. This rearrangement joins TRBV5-1 to TRBJ2-1; 10 bases map to TRBD2. Losses at the gene ends were 4 bases for V and 4 bases for J; bases not matched to a gene: 8. Germline CDR1 is SGHRS and CDR2 is YFSETQ. The CDR3 extends over 16 amino acids. CDR3 DNA sequence: TGCGCCAGCAGCCCTACCCTAGCGGGGGTTTACAATGAGCAGTTCTTC. Translating it yields CASSPTLAGVYNEQFF.

This chain links TRBV4-3 with TRBJ1-2, with D maybe TRBD1 (6 bases). CDR3 length: 14 residues. V lost 3 bases to trimming and J lost 8 bases, with 16 bases between them. Germline-derived CDR1 and CDR2 are LGHNA and YSLEER. The CDR3 nucleotides read TGCGCCAGCAGCCAGGGCCCAGGGGAGGGAGGCTACACCTTC. Its protein product is CASSQGPGEGGYTF.

This clonotype has a handful of counts. J is TRBJ2-3 and V is TRBV6-5; 9 nucleotides match TRBD1. The CDR3 consists of 15 residues. Germline CDR1 and CDR2: MNHEY and SVGAGI. The V segment lost 6 bases and the J segment 1 base; nucleotides outside the gene matches: 5. CDR3: CASRTRDRGTDTQYF. The CDR3 DNA reads TGTGCCAGCAGGACTCGGGACAGGGGCACAGATACGCAGTATTTT.

In its sample, this clonotype was seen many times. J is TRBJ1-1 and V is TRBV12-3 or TRBV12-4; TRBD1 aligns across 7 bases. J was trimmed by 0 bases and V by 3 bases; bases with no gene match: 10. CDR3 length: 17 amino acids. This chain's CDR3 is CASSLGDSLFMNTEAFF. CDR3 coding DNA: TGTGCCAGCAGTTTGGGGGACAGCCTTTTCATGAACACTGAAGCTTTCTTT.